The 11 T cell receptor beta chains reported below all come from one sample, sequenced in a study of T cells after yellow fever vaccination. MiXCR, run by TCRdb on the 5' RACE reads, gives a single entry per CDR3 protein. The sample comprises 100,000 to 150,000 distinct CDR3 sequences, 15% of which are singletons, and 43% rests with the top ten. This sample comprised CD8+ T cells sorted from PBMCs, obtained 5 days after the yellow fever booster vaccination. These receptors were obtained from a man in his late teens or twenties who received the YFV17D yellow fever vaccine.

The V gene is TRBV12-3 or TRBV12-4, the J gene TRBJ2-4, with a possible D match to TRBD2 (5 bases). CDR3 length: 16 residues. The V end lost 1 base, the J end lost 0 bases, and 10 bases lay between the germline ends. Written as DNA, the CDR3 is TGTGCCAGCAGTTTAGGGGAGACACTAGCCAAAAACATTCAGTACTTC. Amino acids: CASSLGETLAKNIQYF.

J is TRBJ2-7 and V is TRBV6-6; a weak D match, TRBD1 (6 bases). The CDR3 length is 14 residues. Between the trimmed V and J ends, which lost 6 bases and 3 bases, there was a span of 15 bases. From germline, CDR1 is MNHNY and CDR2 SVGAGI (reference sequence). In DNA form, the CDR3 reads TGTGCCAGCAGGGAAAGGACAGAGCACTACGAGCAGTACTTC. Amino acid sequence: CASRERTEHYEQYF.

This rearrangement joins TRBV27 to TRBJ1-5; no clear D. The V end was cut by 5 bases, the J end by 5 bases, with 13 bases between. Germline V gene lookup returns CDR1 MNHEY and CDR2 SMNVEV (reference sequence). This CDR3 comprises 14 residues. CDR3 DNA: TGTGCCAGCAGTACCCCAGGTCCGCATCAGCCCCAGCATTTT. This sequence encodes CASSTPGPHQPQHF.

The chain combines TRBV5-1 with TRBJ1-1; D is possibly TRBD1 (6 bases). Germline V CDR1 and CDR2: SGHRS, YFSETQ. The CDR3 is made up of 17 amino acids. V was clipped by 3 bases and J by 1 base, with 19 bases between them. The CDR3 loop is CASSSVGSGGRNTEAFF. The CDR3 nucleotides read TGCGCCAGCAGCTCGGTTGGGAGTGGGGGCCGGAACACTGAAGCTTTCTTT.

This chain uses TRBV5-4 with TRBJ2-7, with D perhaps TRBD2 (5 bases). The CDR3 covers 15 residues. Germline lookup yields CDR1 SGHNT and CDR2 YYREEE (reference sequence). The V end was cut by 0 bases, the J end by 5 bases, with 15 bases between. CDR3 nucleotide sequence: TGTGCCAGCAGCTTGGAGCCCTCCTCGGGAAACGAGCAGTACTTC. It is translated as CASSLEPSSGNEQYF.

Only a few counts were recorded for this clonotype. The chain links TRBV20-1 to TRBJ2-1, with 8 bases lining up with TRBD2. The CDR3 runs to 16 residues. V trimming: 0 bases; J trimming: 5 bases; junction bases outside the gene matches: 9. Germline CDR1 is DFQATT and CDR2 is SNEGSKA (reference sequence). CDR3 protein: CSAREVGSGANNEQFF. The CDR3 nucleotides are TGCAGTGCTAGAGAAGTTGGTAGCGGGGCAAACAATGAGCAGTTCTTC.

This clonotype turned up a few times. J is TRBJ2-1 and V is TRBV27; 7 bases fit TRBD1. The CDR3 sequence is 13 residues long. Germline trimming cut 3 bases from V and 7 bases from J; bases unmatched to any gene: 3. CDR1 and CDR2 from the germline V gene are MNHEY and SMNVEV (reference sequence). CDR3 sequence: CASSLTGLNEQFF. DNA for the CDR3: TGTGCCAGCAGTTTGACAGGGTTGAATGAGCAGTTCTTC.

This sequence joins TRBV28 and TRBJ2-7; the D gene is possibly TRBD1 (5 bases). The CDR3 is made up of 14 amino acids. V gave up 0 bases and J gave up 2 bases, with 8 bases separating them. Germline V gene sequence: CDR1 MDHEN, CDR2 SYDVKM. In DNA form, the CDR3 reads TGTGCCAGCAGTTTATGGACAGTCCCCTACGAGCAGTACGTC. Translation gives CASSLWTVPYEQYV.

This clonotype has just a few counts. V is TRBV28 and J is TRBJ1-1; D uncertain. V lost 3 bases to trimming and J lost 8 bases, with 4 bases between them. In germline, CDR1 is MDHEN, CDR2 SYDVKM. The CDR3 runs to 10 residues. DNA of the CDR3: TGTGCCAGCAGTTTGGCGGAAGCTTTCTTT. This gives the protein CASSLAEAFF.

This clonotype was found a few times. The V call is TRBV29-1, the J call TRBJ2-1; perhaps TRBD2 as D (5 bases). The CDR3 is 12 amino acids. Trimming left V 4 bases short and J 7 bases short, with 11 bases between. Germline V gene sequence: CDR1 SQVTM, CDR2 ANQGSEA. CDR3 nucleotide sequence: TGCAGCGTTGGACGGGGATTAAATGAGCAGTTCTTC. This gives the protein CSVGRGLNEQFF.

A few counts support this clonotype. The CDR3, as DNA: TGCAGTGTGGTGGGGGACCCCTCTGGGGCCAACGTCCTGACTTTC. Residues: CSVVGDPSGANVLTF. The genes are TRBV20-1 and TRBJ2-6; D possibly uses TRBD1 or TRBD2 (5 bases each). The CDR3 covers 15 residues. V was cut by 7 bases and J by 0 bases, with 13 bases left in between. Germline V lookup: CDR1 DFQATT, CDR2 SNEGSKA (reference sequence).